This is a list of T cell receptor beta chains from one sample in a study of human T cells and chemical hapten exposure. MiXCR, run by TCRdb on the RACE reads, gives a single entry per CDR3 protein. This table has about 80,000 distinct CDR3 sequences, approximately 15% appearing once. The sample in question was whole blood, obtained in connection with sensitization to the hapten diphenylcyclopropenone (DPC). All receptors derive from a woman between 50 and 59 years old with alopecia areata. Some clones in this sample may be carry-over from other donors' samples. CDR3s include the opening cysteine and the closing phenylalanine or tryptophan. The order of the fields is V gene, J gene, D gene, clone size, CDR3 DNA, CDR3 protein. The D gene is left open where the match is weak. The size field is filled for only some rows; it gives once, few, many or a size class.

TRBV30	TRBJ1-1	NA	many	TGTGCCTCGACAAGGTCGGTGAACACTGAAGCTTTCTTT	CASTRSVNTEAFF
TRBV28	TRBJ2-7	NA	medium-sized	TGTGCCAGCAGTTCTAGACCGAACTACGAGCAGTACTTC	CASSSRPNYEQYF
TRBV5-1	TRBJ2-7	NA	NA	TGCGCCAGCAGCGGGGGCCCACCGAAGGGGGAGCAGTACTTC	CASSGGPPKGEQYF
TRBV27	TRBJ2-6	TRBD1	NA	TGTGCCAGCAGTCGACAGGGGGCAACATCTGGGGCCAACGTCCTGACTTTC	CASSRQGATSGANVLTF
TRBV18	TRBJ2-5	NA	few	TGTGCCAGCTCACTACATCCTGGCCGAGAGACCCAGTACTTC	CASSLHPGRETQYF
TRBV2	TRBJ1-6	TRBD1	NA	TGTGCCAGCAGTCAATACAGGGGGAGTGATTCACCCCTCCACTTT	CASSQYRGSDSPLHF
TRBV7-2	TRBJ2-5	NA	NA	TGTGCCAGCAGCCAGGGGGGGTCAGGGACCCAGTACTTC	CASSQGGSGTQYF
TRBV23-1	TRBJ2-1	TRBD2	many	TGCGCCAGCAGTCAACTCCCGGGACTAGCGGGCTACAATGAGCAGTTCTTC	CASSQLPGLAGYNEQFF
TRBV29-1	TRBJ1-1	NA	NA	TGCAGCTTTACGCCGGGGGCCGCGGGCGGGGCTTTCTTT	CSFTPGAAGGAFF
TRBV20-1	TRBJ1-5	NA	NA	TGCAGTGCTAGAGCGAACCAGGGCGACAATCAGCCCCAGCATTTT	CSARANQGDNQPQHF
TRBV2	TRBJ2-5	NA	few	TGTGCCAGCCGATACCGACTGGTTCGGGAGACCCAGTACTTC	CASRYRLVRETQYF